These 29 T cell receptor beta chains were all obtained from the same sample, sequenced in a study of siplizumab effects on memory and regulatory T cells. The data were produced by immunoSEQ multiplex PCR, yet TCRdb's version contains in-frame clones alone and is incomplete. The profile covers about 87,000 clones, with 90% appearing a single time and about 15% taken by the ten largest. The sample was CD4+ T cells sorted from blood. These receptors came from a human donor in good health.

The J gene is TRBJ1-4, the V gene TRBV28; perhaps TRBD1 as D (5 bases). V lost 7 bases, J lost 5 bases, and 14 bases lay in between. Germline CDR1 reads MDHEN; CDR2 reads SYDVKM. The CDR3 length is 14 residues. The CDR3 spells CASKDGTTNEKLFF. DNA of the CDR3: TGTGCCAGCAAGGATGGGACGACGAATGAAAAACTGTTTTTT.

This clone was counted a few times. This chain joins TRBV4-1 and TRBJ2-3; the match to TRBD2 covers 15 bases. V lost 0 bases to trimming and J lost 4 bases; unmatched junction nucleotides: 8. This CDR3 region has 19 residues. CDR1 MGHRA and CDR2 YSYEKL come from the germline V gene. The CDR3 spells CASSQETGLAGGMADTQYF. CDR3 sequence (DNA): TGCGCCAGCAGCCAAGAAACTGGACTAGCGGGAGGGATGGCAGATACGCAGTATTTT.

The V gene is TRBV5-4, the J gene TRBJ2-1, with D possibly being TRBD2 (5 bases). CDR1 and CDR2 from the germline V gene are SGHNT and YYREEE (reference sequence). The CDR3 length is 15 residues. The V end was cut by 1 base, the J end by 11 bases, with 19 bases between. The CDR3 region is CASSLKGLSQTQQFF. As DNA, the CDR3 is TGTGCCAGCAGCTTGAAAGGACTTAGCCAGACCCAGCAGTTCTTC.

The J gene is TRBJ2-7, the V gene TRBV15; perhaps TRBD1 as D (6 bases). The CDR3 is 16 residues long. Trimming took 4 bases from V and 2 from J, leaving 18 bases between them. The germline CDR1 and CDR2 sequences are LNHNV and YYDKDF (reference sequence). CDR3 in amino acids: CATSKEKRAGAYEQYF. The CDR3 nucleotides read TGTGCCACCAGCAAAGAGAAGAGGGCAGGGGCCTACGAGCAGTACTTC. The whole variable domain, remainder taken from reference TRBV15 and TRBJ2-7, is DAMVIQNPRYQVTQFGKPVTLSCSQTLNHNVMYWYQQKSSQAPKLLFHYYDKDFNNEADTPDNFQSRRPNTSFCFLDIRSPGLGDTAMYLCATSKEKRAGAYEQYFGPGTRLTVT.

V gene TRBV7-2 combines with J gene TRBJ2-5; D might be TRBD1 (6 bases). CDR3 size: 16 residues. V was trimmed by 1 base and J by 5 bases, leaving 17 bases between them. In germline, CDR1 is SGHTA, CDR2 FQGNSA. CDR3 nucleotide sequence: TGTGCCAGCAGCTTAGAGGGCAGCATTCAGGGGGAGACCCAGTACTTC. It encodes CASSLEGSIQGETQYF. The complete variable domain, with remaining parts taken from reference TRBV7-2 and TRBJ2-5, reads GAGVSQSPSNKVTEKGKDVELRCDPISGHTALYWYRQSLGQGLEFLIYFQGNSAPDKSGLPSDRFSAERTGGSVSTLTIQRTQQEDSAVYLCASSLEGSIQGETQYFGPGTRLLVL.

A remark on this clone: At one end, the junction sequence differs from germline, possibly due to a read error. This chain connects TRBV6-1 to TRBJ1-3, with TRBD1 matching 9 bases. The CDR3 loop spans 15 amino acids. Per the germline V gene, CDR1 is MNHNS and CDR2 is SASEGT. The CDR3 nucleotides read TGTGCCAGCAGGGAAGGACAGGGGTCTGGAAACACCATATATTTT. It encodes CASREGQGSGNTIYF.

The genes are TRBV2 and TRBJ1-1; 8 positions agree with TRBD1. Per the germline V gene, CDR1 is SNHLY and CDR2 is FYNNEI. V shed 4 bases, J shed 11 bases, and the junction held 3 bases outside the gene matches. There are 11 residues in the CDR3. The CDR3 DNA sequence: TGTGCCAGCAGTGCCGGGGACAGGGCTTTCTTT. This codes for CASSAGDRAFF.

The rearrangement uses TRBV28 and TRBJ1-1; D call uncertain. The germline CDR1 and CDR2 sequences are MDHEN and SYDVKM. The ends were cut back, 6 bases at V and 1 base at J, with 9 bases in the middle. The CDR3 has 13 amino acids. The CDR3 spells CASRRSENTEAFF. For the CDR3, the DNA is TGTGCCAGCAGGAGATCAGAGAACACTGAAGCTTTCTTT.

The chain carries TRBV30 and TRBJ2-5; 9 bases map to TRBD1. Trimming removed 6 bases from V and 5 bases from J; junction bases left unmatched: 10. CDR1 is GTSNPN and CDR2 is SVGIG in the germline V gene (reference sequence). This CDR3 has 14 residues. CDR3 loop: CACCRDRVQETQYF. For the CDR3, the DNA is TGTGCCTGCTGCCGGGACAGGGTTCAGGAGACCCAGTACTTC.

The V gene is TRBV28, the J gene TRBJ2-7; 14 nucleotides agree with TRBD2. This CDR3 spans 16 amino acids. V was pared by 7 bases and J by 3 bases, with 8 bases of the junction left unmatched. Germline V CDR1 and CDR2: MDHEN, SYDVKM. CDR3 DNA: TGTGCCAGCACTAATTCGGGACTAGCGGGAGTCTACGAGCAGTACTTC. Translated, it gives CASTNSGLAGVYEQYF.

The rearrangement uses TRBV11-2 and TRBJ2-1; TRBD2 agrees at 8 bases. Trimming at V came to 5 bases and at J to 1 base, leaving 4 bases not matched to a gene. CDR1 and CDR2 from the germline V gene are SGHAT and FQNNGV. This CDR3 has 15 amino acids. CDR3 region: CASSPRLASYNEQFF. CDR3 coding DNA: TGTGCCAGCAGCCCCCGACTAGCGTCCTACAATGAGCAGTTCTTC.

The rearrangement uses TRBV7-3 and TRBJ2-1; D is ambiguous. Germline V gives CDR1 SGHTA, CDR2 FQGTGA. This CDR3 contains 16 residues. V was pared by 5 bases and J by 0 bases, with 14 bases between. In DNA form, the CDR3 reads TGTGCCAGCAGCCAAAGCCGCCAGATCTCCTACAATGAGCAGTTCTTC. The encoded protein is CASSQSRQISYNEQFF. The full variable domain, rest sourced from reference TRBV7-3 and TRBJ2-1, is GAGVSQTPSNKVTEKGKYVELRCDPISGHTALYWYRQSLGQGPEFLIYFQGTGAADDSGLPNDRFFAVRPEGSVSTLKIQRTERGDSAVYLCASSQSRQISYNEQFFGPGTRLTVL.

CDR3 nucleotides: TGTGCCAGCAGACGGACCGCAAGCTCCTACGAGCAGTACTTC. It specifies CASRRTASSYEQYF. V gene TRBV4-2 combines with J gene TRBJ2-7; D is unresolved. CDR1 and CDR2 from the germline V gene are LGHNA and YNFKEQ. V lost 6 bases, J lost 0 bases, and 12 bases lay in between. The CDR3 is 14 amino acids.

CDR3 in amino acids: CASSRRGSYNEQFF. The CDR3 bases are TGTGCCAGCAGCCGCCGGGGCAGCTACAATGAGCAGTTCTTC. This chain links TRBV6-4 with TRBJ2-1; possibly TRBD1 or TRBD2 for D (5 bases each). Germline lookup yields CDR1 MRHNA and CDR2 SNTAGT. V dropped 6 bases and J dropped 3 bases, with 12 bases sitting between them. The length of the CDR3 is 14 residues.

The V call is TRBV7-3, the J call TRBJ1-5; 11 bases are a match to TRBD1. Per the germline V gene, CDR1 is SGHTA and CDR2 is FQGTGA. Trimming cost V 10 bases and J 5 bases; bases outside gene matches: 7. The CDR3 is 14 residues long. DNA of the CDR3: TGTGCCACCCCGGGGACAGGGGGTGATCAGCCCCAGCATTTT. Amino acid sequence: CATPGTGGDQPQHF.

As for this clone: This sample includes further DNA sequences coding for the same CDR3. The chain uses TRBV12-5 and TRBJ1-2; 7 bases fit TRBD1. The CDR3 spans 15 residues. Germline V gives CDR1 LGHNT, CDR2 FRNRAP. V was pared by 5 bases and J by 4 bases, with 10 bases of the junction left unmatched. CDR3 in DNA: TGTGCTAGTGGTCGCGACAGGGATATCGGCTATGGCTACACCTTC. Its protein product is CASGRDRDIGYGYTF.

The rearrangement joins TRBV20-1 to TRBJ2-1, with D possibly matching TRBD2 (7 bases). Germline assignment: CDR1 DFQATT and CDR2 SNEGSKA (reference sequence). The V and J ends lost 6 bases and 6 bases respectively, with 9 bases between them. The CDR3 loop spans 11 amino acids. CDR3 bases: TGCAGTGCGGGGGGGCTCAATGAGCAGTTCTTC. It translates to CSAGGLNEQFF.

The rearrangement joins TRBV12-5 to TRBJ2-7; D is possibly TRBD1 (5 bases). The CDR3 is 12 residues long. The V gene lost 0 bases and the J gene lost 7 bases, with 7 bases spanning the gap. Germline CDR1 reads LGHNT; CDR2 reads FRNRAP. CDR3 amino acids: CASGLVQVEQYF. The CDR3 nucleotides are TGTGCTAGTGGTTTGGTACAGGTGGAGCAGTACTTC.

This chain connects TRBV6-1 to TRBJ1-5, with D tentatively TRBD1 (6 bases). Trimming stripped 1 base from V and 2 bases from J, with 15 bases between. The CDR3 extends over 17 amino acids. Germline values: CDR1 MNHNS, CDR2 SASEGT. The CDR3 protein is CASSEVYRDFGNQPQHF. The CDR3 DNA reads TGTGCCAGCAGTGAAGTGTACAGGGATTTTGGCAATCAGCCCCAGCATTTT.

V usage is TRBV12-5 and J usage is TRBJ1-5; D perhaps matches TRBD1 (6 bases). Germline V gives CDR1 LGHNT, CDR2 FRNRAP. The V end was cut by 1 base, the J end by 4 bases, with 14 bases between. The CDR3 spans 16 residues. DNA for the CDR3: TGTGCTAGTGGTTTGGCCCTTAGGGACACGAATCAGCCCCAGCATTTT. Translated, it gives CASGLALRDTNQPQHF. Full variable domain (remainder filled in from reference TRBV12-5 and TRBJ1-5): DARVTQTPRHKVTEMGQEVTMRCQPILGHNTVFWYRQTMMQGLELLAYFRNRAPLDDSGMPKDRFSAEMPDATLATLKIQPSEPRDSAVYFCASGLALRDTNQPQHFGDGTRLSIL.

The chain joins TRBV30 to TRBJ2-1; 11 bases line up with TRBD2. Germline V gene lookup returns CDR1 GTSNPN and CDR2 SVGIG (reference sequence). The junction had 9 bases not matched to a gene; V was cut back by 0 bases and J by 2 bases. The CDR3 loop spans 18 amino acids. The CDR3 loop reads CAWSVSPSGRQTYNEQFF. Here the CDR3 DNA reads TGTGCCTGGAGTGTATCCCCTAGCGGGAGGCAGACCTACAATGAGCAGTTCTTC.

This clone has just one count. The CDR3 loop reads CASSLVRGPTEAFF. In DNA form, the CDR3 reads TGTGCCAGCAGCTTAGTACGGGGGCCCACTGAAGCTTTCTTT. V usage is TRBV7-9 and J usage is TRBJ1-1; maybe TRBD1 (6 bases). The CDR3 loop spans 14 amino acids. Germline values: CDR1 SEHNR, CDR2 FQNEAQ (reference sequence). V lost 1 base, J lost 4 bases, and 10 bases lay in between.

This clone was seen just once. V is TRBV5-1 and J is TRBJ2-1; perhaps D is TRBD1 or TRBD2 (5 bases each). CDR3 size: 15 residues. Germline CDR1 and CDR2: SGHRS and YFSETQ. V dropped 2 bases and J dropped 0 bases, with 9 bases sitting between them. The CDR3 loop reads CASSFEGSSYNEQFF. The CDR3 DNA is TGCGCCAGCAGCTTTGAGGGGAGCTCCTACAATGAGCAGTTCTTC.

This rearrangement joins TRBV5-5 to TRBJ2-1; D is unclear. Trimming pared 0 bases from V and 5 bases from J, leaving 6 bases between. The CDR3 contains 13 residues. The germline V gene has CDR1 SGHKS and CDR2 YYEKEE (reference sequence). CDR3 nucleotide sequence: TGTGCCAGCAGCTTGGGTGGGGACAATGAGCAGTTCTTC. This sequence encodes CASSLGGDNEQFF.

The chain's CDR3 is CASSLELARSDTQYF. The DNA of the CDR3 is TGCGCCAGCAGCTTGGAACTAGCGCGGTCAGATACGCAGTATTTT. The chain employs TRBV5-1 and TRBJ2-3; 7 nucleotides agree with TRBD2. Germline CDR1 and CDR2: SGHRS and YFSETQ. The CDR3 has 15 residues. V lost 0 bases to trimming and J lost 4 bases; unmatched junction nucleotides: 5.

The V and J genes are TRBV7-6 and TRBJ1-2; 8 bases line up with TRBD1. V shed 5 bases and J 9 bases; nucleotides not matched to a gene: 11. The germline CDR1 and CDR2 sequences are SGHVS and FNYEAQ. There are 14 residues in the CDR3. The CDR3 spells CASSPLDRDFSYTF. CDR3 DNA sequence: TGTGCCAGCAGCCCGCTGGACAGGGATTTTAGCTACACCTTC.

The chain employs TRBV7-8 and TRBJ2-7; tentatively, D is TRBD2 (5 bases). This CDR3 comprises 13 residues. CDR1 is SGHVS, CDR2 FQNEAQ, per germline. V lost 8 bases, J lost 2 bases, and 13 bases lay in between. The CDR3 region is CASSDYTPYEQYF. The DNA of the CDR3 is TGTGCCAGCTCAGACTATACCCCCTACGAGCAGTACTTC.

The genes are TRBV2 and TRBJ2-5, with D perhaps TRBD1 (5 bases). This CDR3 contains 13 residues. V was cut by 4 bases and J by 2 bases, with 8 bases left in between. From germline, CDR1 is SNHLY and CDR2 FYNNEI. The CDR3 here is CASSGNRQETQYF. CDR3 coding DNA: TGTGCCAGCAGTGGGAACAGGCAAGAGACCCAGTACTTC. The full variable domain, in which reference TRBV2 and TRBJ2-5 provide the parts outside the CDR3, is EPEVTQTPSHQVTQMGQEVILRCVPISNHLYFYWYRQILGQKVEFLVSFYNNEISEKSEIFDDQFSVERPDGSNFTLKIRSTKLEDSAMYFCASSGNRQETQYFGPGTRLLVL.

The chain employs TRBV30 and TRBJ1-6; 7 bases map to TRBD1. From germline, CDR1 is GTSNPN and CDR2 SVGIG (reference sequence). The V segment lost 4 bases and the J segment 6 bases; nucleotides outside the gene matches: 0. This CDR3 region has 12 residues. CDR3 sequence reads: CAWTGGNSPLHF. Written as DNA, the CDR3 is TGTGCCTGGACAGGGGGTAATTCACCCCTCCACTTT.